This entry concerns a single T cell receptor (beta chain). TCRdb's copy holds only in-frame clones and misses some; the assay was immunoSEQ multiplex PCR. The sample gives 150,000 or so clones, around 90% of which show up once; about 11% is in the top ten. This sample is drawn from a study of control samples from healthy donors and cancer patients. CDR3 size: 16 residues. Germline loops: CDR1 LGHDT, CDR2 YNNKEL (reference sequence). V was pared by 5 bases and J by 3 bases, with 8 bases of the junction left unmatched. The sample taken for sequencing was blood. The chain couples TRBV3-1 (or the pseudogene TRBV3-2) to TRBJ2-2; 8 bases line up with TRBD2. The TCR comes from a man younger than 40 in good health. The CDR3 region has the DNA TGTGCCAGCAGCACAGGACAGCGGGAGTACACCGGGGAGCTGTTTTTT. It encodes CASSTGQREYTGELFF.